This T cell receptor beta chain was retrieved from a study of OX40 agonist ivuxolimab in advanced cancers. Across the whole study: The patients' treatment was ivuxolimab, an agonistic anti-OX40 (CD134) antibody. Aged about 23 to 90 with a mean of about 60 years, they were about 78% male. Overall study results and limits: The 0.1-3.0 mg/kg partial responders had among the lowest clonal expansion. Dose levels from 0.1 to 3.0 mg/kg saw CD4+ and CD8+ blood T cells expand clonally by week 6.

Trimming shortened V by 1 base and J by 5 bases, and 3 bases separated the two germline ends. Germline V gives CDR1 SGHAT, CDR2 FQNNGV. The CDR3 loop spans 11 amino acids. Generated by immunoSEQ multiplex PCR, the TCRdb table keeps only in-frame clones and is missing some. The table shows about 61,000 clones, with around 93% occurring only once. As to this clone: The antigen is undetermined.

The sequences come from CD4+ or CD8+ T cells sorted from blood, collected in a trial of the OX40 agonist ivuxolimab. The sequence was obtained from an adult with an advanced solid tumor such as melanoma, head and neck, liver or kidney cancer. V and J are TRBV11-2 and TRBJ2-7; D not resolved. The CDR3 spells CASSLVHEQYF. Here the CDR3 DNA reads TGTGCCAGCAGCTTAGTCCACGAGCAGTACTTC.